This T cell receptor beta chain derives from a study of T cell repertoires in cytomegalovirus infection. Whole-study findings and limits: CMV-specific HLA-C-restricted TCR beta clonotypes dominated the ex vivo response.

Details on this clonotype: Antigen specificity is unknown.

TCRdb independently ran MiXCR on the reads; one entry per CDR3 protein. The sample consists of about 700,000 distinct CDR3 sequences, around 32% of them appearing once. The CDR3 sequence is 16 residues long. Germline CDR1 MDHEN, CDR2 SYDVKM. Trimming cost V 4 bases and J 0 bases; bases outside gene matches: 8. The chain joins TRBV28 to TRBJ2-7; TRBD2 agrees at 8 bases. The receptor was isolated from a human donor in good health (CMV status not recorded). Some clones in this sample may be carry-over from other donors' samples. The material sequenced was cultured PBMCs, taken from culture after CMV antigen stimulation. CDR3 amino acids: CASSSSGFSLSYEQYF. CDR3 coding DNA: TGTGCCAGCAGTTCTAGCGGGTTTTCACTCTCCTACGAGCAGTACTTC.